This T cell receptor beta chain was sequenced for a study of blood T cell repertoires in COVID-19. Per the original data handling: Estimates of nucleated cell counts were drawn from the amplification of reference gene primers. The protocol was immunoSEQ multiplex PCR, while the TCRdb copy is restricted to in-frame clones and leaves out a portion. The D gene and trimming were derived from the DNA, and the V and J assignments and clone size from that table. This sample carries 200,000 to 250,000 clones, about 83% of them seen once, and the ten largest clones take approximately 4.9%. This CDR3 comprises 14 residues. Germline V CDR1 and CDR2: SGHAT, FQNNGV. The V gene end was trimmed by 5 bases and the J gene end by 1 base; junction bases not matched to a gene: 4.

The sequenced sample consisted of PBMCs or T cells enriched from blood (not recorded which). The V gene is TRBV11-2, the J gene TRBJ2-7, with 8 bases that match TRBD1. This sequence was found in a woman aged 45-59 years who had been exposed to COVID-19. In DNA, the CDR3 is TGTGCCAGCAGCAGGACAGGGCCTTCCTACGAGCAGTACTTC. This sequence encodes CASSRTGPSYEQYF. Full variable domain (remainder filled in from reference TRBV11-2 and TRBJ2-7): EAGVAQSPRYKIIEKRQSVAFWCNPISGHATLYWYQQILGQGPKLLIQFQNNGVVDDSQLPKDRFSAERLKGVDSTLKIQPAKLEDSAVYLCASSRTGPSYEQYFGPGTRLTVT.